This T cell receptor (beta chain) was identified during a study of cytomegalovirus exposure and HLA in healthy donors. Study outcomes and limitations: A missense variant in DCLRE1C was later tied to TCR beta V- and J-gene trimming. The authors confirmed in vitro that a few CMV-associated chains were specific for CMV antigens. What a later analysis reportedly showed was that an Asian-associated ancestry cluster had fewer N-insertions than the approximately 700-donor mean.

The primer mix had 60 Vbeta and 13 Jbeta primers. Per the original methods: Among the unique TCR beta chains that a later analysis counted, about 85 million in all, about 12 million were shared. The method was immunoSEQ multiplex PCR; TCRdb's version includes in-frame clones alone and lacks a portion of them. That table furnishes V, J and clone size, whereas the DNA furnished D and trimming. The data show about 190,000 clones, approximately 79% seen once. Notes on this clone: Its antigen is not known.

Trimming stripped 1 base from V and 7 bases from J, with 6 bases between. This CDR3 is 11 amino acids long. Germline V gene data show CDR1 as SGHRS and CDR2 as YFSETQ. This chain links TRBV5-1 with TRBJ2-7, with a possible D match to TRBD1 (6 bases). Sequencing was performed on PBMCs. The clonotype comes from a middle-aged man in good health and CMV-seropositive. The CDR3 is CASSLTGEQYF. The CDR3 DNA sequence: TGCGCCAGCAGCTTGACAGGGGAGCAGTACTTC. Together with reference TRBV5-1 and TRBJ2-7, the CDR3 gives the full variable domain: KAGVTQTPRYLIKTRGQQVTLSCSPISGHRSVSWYQQTPGQGLQFLFEYFSETQRNKGNFPGRFSGRQFSNSRSEMNVSTLELGDSALYLCASSLTGEQYFGPGTRLTVT.